The present entry profiles one T cell receptor (beta chain) with its context. This record belongs to a study of blood T cell repertoires in COVID-19. Using immunoSEQ multiplex PCR, the repertoire was profiled, and TCRdb retains in-frame clones only, with some absent. Of some 45,000 clones in the sample, roughly 80% were seen once. Germline-derived CDR1 and CDR2 are SGDLS and YYNGEE. Trimming removed 2 bases at V and 0 bases at J, with 8 bases between. The CDR3 sequence is 14 residues long. The chain couples TRBV9 to TRBJ1-1, with D perhaps matching TRBD1 (5 bases). Sequencing was done on a sample of peripheral blood. The source of this sequence is a woman aged 55-70 years with acute or convalescent COVID-19. CDR3 in DNA: TGTGCCAGCAGCGTTACAGGATTGAACACTGAAGCTTTCTTT. It encodes CASSVTGLNTEAFF.